What follows are 5 T cell receptor beta chains derived from one specimen sequenced in a study of OX40 agonist ivuxolimab in advanced cancers. Some clones are missing from TCRdb's copy, which holds only in-frame ones; the method was immunoSEQ multiplex PCR. The sample has roughly 77,000 clones; more than 80% are singletons. This material consisted of CD4+ or CD8+ T cells sorted from blood, taken in a trial of the OX40 agonist ivuxolimab. These receptors were obtained from an adult with an advanced solid tumor such as melanoma, head and neck, liver or kidney cancer.

The chain recombines TRBV6-5 with TRBJ2-2; perhaps D is TRBD1 or TRBD2 (5 bases each). The V end was cut by 4 bases, the J end by 6 bases, with 12 bases between. CDR1 is MNHEY, CDR2 SVGAGI, per germline. The CDR3 covers 14 residues. CDR3 residues: CASSLIGTSGELFF. DNA for the CDR3: TGTGCCAGCAGTTTAATAGGGACGTCCGGGGAGCTGTTTTTT.

The rearrangement links TRBV30 to TRBJ1-5; the D gene is possibly TRBD1 (6 bases). Looked up from germline, CDR1 is GTSNPN and CDR2 is SVGIG (reference sequence). The V gene lost 0 bases and the J gene lost 2 bases, with 14 bases spanning the gap. The length of the CDR3 is 16 residues. The CDR3 loop reads CAWSVPSGAGNQPQHF. Written as DNA, the CDR3 is TGTGCCTGGAGTGTACCGTCGGGGGCAGGCAATCAGCCCCAGCATTTT.

The chain joins TRBV7-3 to TRBJ1-1, with unresolved D. The germline CDR1 and CDR2 sequences are SGHTA and FQGTGA. There are 12 residues in the CDR3. Trimming left V 0 bases short and J 10 bases short, with 9 bases between. CDR3 DNA: TGTGCCAGCAGCTTAACAGGGAAGTCAGCTTTCTTT. It is translated as CASSLTGKSAFF.

This clone was observed a few times. This chain uses TRBV2 with TRBJ2-7; the D call may be TRBD1 or TRBD2 (5 bases each). CDR1 SNHLY and CDR2 FYNNEI come from the germline V gene. The CDR3 is made up of 12 amino acids. The V gene lost 7 bases and the J gene lost 7 bases, with 14 bases spanning the gap. The CDR3 bases are TGTGCCAGCAATTGGGACCTCGGGGAGCAGTACTTC. This translates into CASNWDLGEQYF.

The rearrangement links TRBV13 to TRBJ1-2; no clear D gene. The CDR3 runs 14 residues. The germline CDR1 and CDR2 sequences are PRHDT and FYEKMQ (reference sequence). V lost 2 bases to trimming and J lost 4 bases, with 11 bases between them. As DNA, the CDR3 is TGTGCCAGCAGCTTATGGGGAGGGCTCTATGGCTACACCTTC. Amino acid sequence: CASSLWGGLYGYTF.